This entry describes one TCR beta chain. Its matching antigen is unknown. PCR amplification relied on 60 Vbeta primers (plus 13 Jbeta primers). Repertoires were generated with immunoSEQ multiplex PCR, while TCRdb's copy carries only in-frame clones and drops some. The sample contains under 60,000 clones, roughly 77% of which appear only once. This specimen belongs to a study of cytomegalovirus exposure and HLA in healthy donors. Study results and caveats: Most observed TCR sequences were rare, whereas some public TCRs were detected in many donors. An ancestry cluster, one associated with Asian ancestry, reportedly showed fewer N-insertions than the roughly 700-donor mean in a later analysis. Later analysis suggested most CMV-associated TCR beta chains were HLA-restricted. Previously analyzed data showed that most TCR beta V segments were productive at a frequency of about 87% or about 30%.

The CDR3 consists of 15 residues. Germline loops: CDR1 SNHLY, CDR2 FYNNEI. The V segment lost 5 bases and the J segment 5 bases; nucleotides outside the gene matches: 7. The sequence came from a woman aged 40 to 50 in good health and CMV-seropositive. The sequenced sample was PBMCs. V is TRBV2 and J is TRBJ1-5; 9 positions match TRBD1. The CDR3 protein is CASSLGQGIYQPQHF. CDR3 bases: TGTGCCAGCAGTCTCGGACAGGGGATATATCAGCCCCAGCATTTT. Together with reference TRBV2 and TRBJ1-5, the CDR3 gives the full variable domain: EPEVTQTPSHQVTQMGQEVILRCVPISNHLYFYWYRQILGQKVEFLVSFYNNEISEKSEIFDDQFSVERPDGSNFTLKIRSTKLEDSAMYFCASSLGQGIYQPQHFGDGTRLSIL.